This record concerns one T cell receptor beta chain sequence. The sample originates from a study of radiotherapy plus CTLA-4 blockade in lung cancer. CDR1 is SGHRS and CDR2 is YFSETQ in the germline V gene. The CDR3 is 18 residues long. Trimming took 0 bases from V and 0 from J; bases not matched to a gene: 12. Sequencing was performed with immunoSEQ multiplex PCR; in TCRdb, only in-frame clones are kept and a portion is missing. The repertoire holds more than 40,000 clones, with roughly 64% as singletons. The sample in question was peripheral blood, obtained from a patient treated with radiotherapy plus ipilimumab. The sequence came from a human donor with non-small cell lung cancer who had a partial response to radiotherapy plus ipilimumab. The chain combines TRBV5-1 with TRBJ2-7; 7 bases line up with TRBD1. CDR3 sequence (DNA): TGCGCCAGCAGCTTGGGATGGGATGGGACAGACTTCTCCTACGAGCAGTACTTC. Amino acid sequence: CASSLGWDGTDFSYEQYF.